The T cell receptor (beta chain) under discussion was sequenced for a study of PD-L1 blockade in urothelial cancer. Study in general: Males with bladder-origin urothelial cancer made up about 90% of the roughly 29 patients. Each patient had 0 to 3 earlier chemotherapy regimens.

Study-level findings and limits: Where pretreatment blood TCR clonality fell below the median, better survival was predicted.

The sample holds a few counts of this clone. Its antigen remains unknown. Produced via immunoSEQ multiplex PCR; TCRdb's table is partial and in-frame only. This table holds around 49,000 clones, 88% found once. J was trimmed by 5 bases and V by 2 bases; bases with no gene match: 5. The CDR3 is 14 amino acids. The germline CDR1 and CDR2 sequences are MDHEN and SYDVKM. The time point here: peripheral blood 6 weeks after treatment start. Urothelial carcinoma affected the patients, and it was locally advanced or metastatic. Sequenced material: PBMCs, taken around atezolizumab (anti-PD-L1) treatment. V and J are TRBV28 and TRBJ1-2; 7 nucleotides line up with TRBD1. The clonotype comes from a man in his 60s with urothelial cancer. The CDR3 sequence: CASSLDRERYGYTF. CDR3 bases: TGTGCCAGCAGTTTAGACAGGGAAAGATATGGCTACACCTTC.